Listed here are 23 T cell receptor beta chains from one sample, sequenced in a study of T-cell reconstitution after alpha-beta-depleted transplantation in children. Unique molecular identifiers tagged the TCRbeta library. TCRdb re-called the PCR reads through MiXCR, storing one row per CDR3 protein. The sample has about 200,000 distinct CDR3 sequences, approximately 14% seen once. Source: PBMCs from the stem cell graft donor, taken from the stem cell graft. The receptors stem from a human donor who donated a stem cell graft to a child with acute lymphoblastic leukemia.

There are many counts of this clonotype. This chain joins TRBV29-1 and TRBJ2-1; D unclear. Trimming cost V 8 bases and J 11 bases, with 13 bases left between them. In germline, CDR1 is SQVTM, CDR2 ANQGSEA. CDR3 length: 10 amino acids. CDR3 residues: CSTTLYQQFF. The CDR3 region has the DNA TGCAGCACGACCCTGTATCAGCAGTTCTTC.

In this sample, this clonotype turned up many times. V is TRBV4-1 and J is TRBJ2-1, with 12 bases fitting TRBD2. V shed 0 bases, J shed 4 bases, and the junction held 10 bases outside the gene matches. The CDR3 runs to 19 residues. Germline values: CDR1 MGHRA, CDR2 YSYEKL. The CDR3: CASSQDFLGLAGVYNEQFF. The CDR3 nucleotides are TGCGCCAGCAGCCAAGATTTTCTGGGACTAGCGGGCGTATACAATGAGCAGTTCTTC.

At least ten counts were recorded for this clonotype. This sequence joins TRBV12-3 or TRBV12-4 and TRBJ1-4; a possible D gene is TRBD1 (5 bases). Trimming left V 4 bases short and J 7 bases short, with 10 bases between. The CDR3 has 13 amino acids. CDR3 sequence: CASSSSGSEKLFF. The CDR3 bases are TGTGCCAGCAGTTCATCAGGGTCTGAAAAACTGTTTTTT.

This clonotype came up a few times. The chain is built from TRBV5-1 and TRBJ2-2, with D unresolved. Germline CDR1 reads SGHRS; CDR2 reads YFSETQ. The CDR3 length is 14 residues. The germline V and J ends were trimmed by 6 bases and 8 bases, with 17 bases remaining between them. The CDR3 nucleotides read TGCGCCAGCACCCAGACGACCGCAGCGGGGGAGCTGTTTTTT. Residues: CASTQTTAAGELFF.

V gene TRBV6-5 combines with J gene TRBJ2-7; TRBD1 is a possible D gene (6 bases). Germline-derived CDR1 and CDR2 are MNHEY and SVGAGI. Trimming cost V 3 bases and J 1 base, with 10 bases left between them. The CDR3 is 14 residues long. Here the CDR3 reads CASSYSGTSYEQYF. Here the CDR3 DNA reads TGTGCCAGCAGTTATAGTGGGACATCCTACGAGCAGTACTTC.

This clonotype was found a few times. The rearrangement joins TRBV10-1 to TRBJ2-7, with 9 bases fitting TRBD2. The length of the CDR3 is 13 residues. Germline CDR1 WNHNN, CDR2 SYGVQD (reference sequence). J gave up 4 bases and V 6 bases, and 4 bases lay outside the gene matches. CDR3: CASSPSGNYEQYF. CDR3 bases: TGCGCCAGCAGCCCTAGCGGGAATTACGAGCAGTACTTC.

Only a few counts were recorded for this clonotype. The chain employs TRBV12-3 or TRBV12-4 and TRBJ2-1; D possibly corresponds to TRBD1 (5 bases). With 3 bases removed from V and 1 base from J, the gap between germline ends came to 13 bases. The CDR3 contains 16 residues. CDR3 sequence reads: CASSFSTGESYNEQFF. CDR3 nucleotide sequence: TGTGCCAGCAGTTTCTCCACAGGCGAGTCCTACAATGAGCAGTTCTTC.

This rearrangement joins TRBV3-1 to TRBJ1-4; D unclear. Germline CDR1 LGHDT, CDR2 YNNKEL (reference sequence). This CDR3 spans 15 amino acids. Trimming stripped 4 bases from V and 4 bases from J, with 13 bases between. The CDR3 bases are TGTGCCAGCAGCCCCTGGGCAGAACATAATGAAAAACTGTTTTTT. The encoded protein is CASSPWAEHNEKLFF. The full variable domain, rest sourced from reference TRBV3-1 and TRBJ1-4, is DTAVSQTPKYLVTQMGNDKSIKCEQNLGHDTMYWYKQDSKKFLKIMFSYNNKELIINETVPNRFSPKSPDKAHLNLHINSLELGDSAVYFCASSPWAEHNEKLFFGSGTQLSVL.

This clonotype appeared many times. The V and J genes are TRBV25-1 and TRBJ1-2; a weak D match, TRBD1 (6 bases). CDR3 size: 16 residues. V lost 7 bases and J 2 bases, leaving 20 bases between the germline ends. Per germline, CDR1 MGHDK and CDR2 SYGVNS. The chain's CDR3 is CASNATGLTRNYGYTF. The CDR3 region has the DNA TGTGCCAGCAATGCGACAGGATTGACGAGAAACTATGGCTACACCTTC.

The table lists this clonotype with many counts. V usage is TRBV11-2 and J usage is TRBJ2-5; D not resolved. Germline V gene lookup returns CDR1 SGHAT and CDR2 FQNNGV. Trimming pared 2 bases from V and 0 bases from J, leaving 4 bases between. The CDR3 sequence is 13 residues long. For the CDR3, the DNA is TGTGCCAGCAGCTTACAGAACCAAGAGACCCAGTACTTC. Translated, it gives CASSLQNQETQYF.

There are many counts of this clonotype. The chain is built from TRBV20-1 and TRBJ2-3; D might be TRBD1 (5 bases). CDR1 is DFQATT, CDR2 SNEGSKA, per germline (reference sequence). The ends were cut back, 7 bases at V and 6 bases at J, with 23 bases in the middle. The CDR3 spans 15 residues. As DNA, the CDR3 is TGCAGTGTCACCCCCATGAAGGGGTGGGCCGATACGCAGTATTTT. Protein product: CSVTPMKGWADTQYF.

On this clonotype: Mismatch with germline at one junction end may stem from a read error. The J gene is TRBJ1-2, the V gene TRBV12-3 or TRBV12-4, with D possibly matching TRBD1 (6 bases). The CDR3 is made up of 14 amino acids. The CDR3 coding sequence is TGTGCCAGCGGTTTAGCCAGGGGTAGGGATGGCTACACCTTC. It yields the protein CASGLARGRDGYTF.

This clonotype showed up just a few times. V gene TRBV20-1 combines with J gene TRBJ1-1; TRBD1 matches 10 bases. The CDR3 contains 16 residues. CDR1 is DFQATT, CDR2 SNEGSKA, per germline (reference sequence). The V and J ends lost 1 base and 4 bases, in that order; junction bases with no gene match: 9. The CDR3 region is CSARARDRGVLTEAFF. DNA of the CDR3: TGCAGTGCTAGAGCTCGGGACAGGGGTGTTCTCACTGAAGCTTTCTTT.

This clonotype was detected a few times. This chain joins TRBV10-3 and TRBJ1-5; D gene ambiguous. The CDR3 totals 15 residues. Trimming shortened V by 4 bases and J by 2 bases, and 12 bases separated the two germline ends. From germline, CDR1 is ENHRY and CDR2 SYGVKD. The CDR3 here is CAISVAADGNQPQHF. In nucleotides, the CDR3 is TGTGCCATCAGTGTTGCGGCGGATGGCAATCAGCCCCAGCATTTT.

This clonotype was counted at least ten times. The chain has TRBV20-1 and TRBJ1-1; 9 bases are a match to TRBD1. Germline CDR1 and CDR2: DFQATT and SNEGSKA (reference sequence). Trimming took 2 bases from V and 3 from J; bases not matched to a gene: 4. The CDR3 has 14 amino acids. The CDR3 here is CSARQGQGYTEAFF. The CDR3 DNA sequence: TGCAGTGCTAGACAGGGACAGGGCTACACTGAAGCTTTCTTT.

This clonotype was seen at least ten times. The chain carries TRBV11-2 and TRBJ2-3, with 9 bases lining up with TRBD2. Germline trimming cut 0 bases from V and 5 bases from J; bases unmatched to any gene: 15. This CDR3 spans 19 amino acids. CDR1 and CDR2 from the germline V gene are SGHAT and FQNNGV. CDR3 sequence reads: CASSLDPLGLAGIVDTQYF. DNA for the CDR3: TGTGCCAGCAGCTTAGATCCTTTAGGGCTAGCGGGAATCGTAGATACGCAGTATTTT. The variable domain in full, with the rest retrieved from reference TRBV11-2 and TRBJ2-3, is EAGVAQSPRYKIIEKRQSVAFWCNPISGHATLYWYQQILGQGPKLLIQFQNNGVVDDSQLPKDRFSAERLKGVDSTLKIQPAKLEDSAVYLCASSLDPLGLAGIVDTQYFGPGTRLTVL.

Ten or more counts support this clonotype. The chain links TRBV5-5 to TRBJ1-1; 7 nucleotides match TRBD1. The V and J ends lost 4 bases and 1 base, in that order; junction bases with no gene match: 7. Germline-derived CDR1 and CDR2 are SGHKS and YYEKEE (reference sequence). The CDR3 has 15 amino acids. In DNA, the CDR3 is TGTGCCAGCAGCCGCCGACAGGGAGCGAACACTGAAGCTTTCTTT. The encoded protein is CASSRRQGANTEAFF.

The rearrangement uses TRBV7-9 and TRBJ2-5; D not resolved. The CDR3 runs 13 residues. The V end lost 4 bases, the J end lost 4 bases, and 10 bases lay between the germline ends. Germline V lookup: CDR1 SEHNR, CDR2 FQNEAQ (reference sequence). The DNA of the CDR3 is TGTGCCAGCAGCTCCCTTGTGTCAGAGACCCAGTACTTC. Its translation is CASSSLVSETQYF.

This clonotype has ten or more counts. This chain connects TRBV9 to TRBJ2-5; possible D gene TRBD1, 5 bases. V lost 4 bases and J 2 bases, leaving 12 bases between the germline ends. The CDR3 runs to 14 residues. Per the germline V gene, CDR1 is SGDLS and CDR2 is YYNGEE. The CDR3 bases are TGTGCCAGCAGCTCCTGGGCAGGGCAAGAGACCCAGTACTTC. Its protein product is CASSSWAGQETQYF.

The V call is TRBV27, the J call TRBJ2-7, with 9 bases matching TRBD2. Germline CDR1 and CDR2: MNHEY and SMNVEV (reference sequence). The CDR3 extends over 14 amino acids. V was clipped by 8 bases and J by 2 bases; unmatched bases: 7. The CDR3 DNA reads TGTGCCAGCGCGGGCGGGAGGGGTCCCTACGAGCAGTACTTC. Amino acid sequence: CASAGGRGPYEQYF.

The chain recombines TRBV20-1 with TRBJ2-7, with 8 bases fitting TRBD2. This CDR3 contains 13 residues. Germline V gene sequence: CDR1 DFQATT, CDR2 SNEGSKA (reference sequence). The ends lost 6 bases at V and 3 bases at J; junction bases unmatched: 7. Here the CDR3 DNA reads TGCAGTGCCAAGAGCGGGAGACTCTACGAGCAGTACTTC. Encoded protein: CSAKSGRLYEQYF.

V usage is TRBV3-1 and J usage is TRBJ2-2; 8 nucleotides line up with TRBD2. CDR1 and CDR2 from the germline V gene are LGHDT and YNNKEL (reference sequence). V lost 11 bases and J lost 1; bases outside the gene matches: 21. This CDR3 is built from 19 residues. Here the CDR3 DNA reads TGTGCCTGCTCCCGGAGGGGGTCCATAGCGGGACAGAACACCGGGGAGCTGTTTTTT. Translated: CACSRRGSIAGQNTGELFF.

This clonotype occurred a few times. The chain combines TRBV3-1 with TRBJ2-7, with 15 bases lining up with TRBD2. Looked up from germline, CDR1 is LGHDT and CDR2 is YNNKEL (reference sequence). V lost 8 bases, J lost 3 bases, and 8 bases stayed unmatched. The CDR3 loop spans 16 amino acids. CDR3: CASSGLAGGPVYEQYF. CDR3 coding DNA: TGTGCCAGCTCCGGACTAGCGGGAGGGCCAGTCTACGAGCAGTACTTC.